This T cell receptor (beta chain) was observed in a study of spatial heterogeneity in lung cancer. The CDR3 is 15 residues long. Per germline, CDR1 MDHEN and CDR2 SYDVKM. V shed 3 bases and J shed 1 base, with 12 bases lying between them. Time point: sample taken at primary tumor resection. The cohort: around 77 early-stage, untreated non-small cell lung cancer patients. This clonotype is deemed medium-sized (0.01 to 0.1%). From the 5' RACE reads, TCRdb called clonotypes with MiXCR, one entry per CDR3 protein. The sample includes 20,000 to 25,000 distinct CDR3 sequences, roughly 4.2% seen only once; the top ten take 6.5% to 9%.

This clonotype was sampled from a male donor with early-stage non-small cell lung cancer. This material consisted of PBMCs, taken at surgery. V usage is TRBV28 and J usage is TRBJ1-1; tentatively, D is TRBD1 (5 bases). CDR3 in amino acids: CASSLGRTSNTEAFF. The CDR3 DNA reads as TGTGCCAGCAGTTTGGGTCGGACATCGAACACTGAAGCTTTCTTT. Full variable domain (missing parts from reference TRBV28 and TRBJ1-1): DVKVTQSSRYLVKRTGEKVFLECVQDMDHENMFWYRQDPGLGLRLIYFSYDVKMKEKGDIPEGYSVSREKKERFSLILESASTNQTSMYLCASSLGRTSNTEAFFGQGTRLTVV.